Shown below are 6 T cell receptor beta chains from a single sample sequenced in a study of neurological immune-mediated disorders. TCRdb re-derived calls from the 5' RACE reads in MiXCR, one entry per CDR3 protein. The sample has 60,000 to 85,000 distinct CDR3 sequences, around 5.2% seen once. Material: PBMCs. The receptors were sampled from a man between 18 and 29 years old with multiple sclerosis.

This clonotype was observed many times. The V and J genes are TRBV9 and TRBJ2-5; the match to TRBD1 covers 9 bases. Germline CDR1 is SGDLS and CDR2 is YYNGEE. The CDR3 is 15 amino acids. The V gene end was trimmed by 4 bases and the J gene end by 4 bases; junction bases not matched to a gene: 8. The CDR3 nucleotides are TGTGCCAGCAGCCCCTACCGGGACAGGGCAGAGACCCAGTACTTC. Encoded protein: CASSPYRDRAETQYF.

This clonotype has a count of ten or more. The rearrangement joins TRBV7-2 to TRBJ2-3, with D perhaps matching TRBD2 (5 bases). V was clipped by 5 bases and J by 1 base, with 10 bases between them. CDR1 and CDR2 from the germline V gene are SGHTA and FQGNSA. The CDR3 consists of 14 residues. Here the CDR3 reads CASSTNGGTDTQYF. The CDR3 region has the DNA TGTGCCAGCAGCACCAACGGGGGCACAGATACGCAGTATTTT.

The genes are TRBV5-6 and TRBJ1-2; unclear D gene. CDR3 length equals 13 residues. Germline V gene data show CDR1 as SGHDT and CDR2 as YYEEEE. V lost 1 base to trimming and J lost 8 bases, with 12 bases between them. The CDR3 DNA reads TGTGCCAGCAGCTTGAGACCCGCGGAGGGCTACACCTTC. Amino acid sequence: CASSLRPAEGYTF.

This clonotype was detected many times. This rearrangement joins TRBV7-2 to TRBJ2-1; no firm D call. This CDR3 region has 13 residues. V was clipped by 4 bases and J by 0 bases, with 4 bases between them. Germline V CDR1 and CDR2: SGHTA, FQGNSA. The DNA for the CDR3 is TGTGCCAGCAGCTACAGCTCCTACAATGAGCAGTTCTTC. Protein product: CASSYSSYNEQFF.

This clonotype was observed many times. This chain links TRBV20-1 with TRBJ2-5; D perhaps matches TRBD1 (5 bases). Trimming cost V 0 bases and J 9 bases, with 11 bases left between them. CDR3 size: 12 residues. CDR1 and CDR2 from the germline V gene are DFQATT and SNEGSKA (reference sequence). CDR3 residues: CSAREPGKSQYF. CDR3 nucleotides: TGCAGTGCTAGAGAGCCAGGGAAGTCCCAGTACTTC.

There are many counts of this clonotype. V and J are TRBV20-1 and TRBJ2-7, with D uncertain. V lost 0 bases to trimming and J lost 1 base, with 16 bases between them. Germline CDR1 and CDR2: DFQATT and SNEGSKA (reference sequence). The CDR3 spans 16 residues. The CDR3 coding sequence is TGCAGTGCTAGAGATCGGGCCTATGGCCCTTCCTACGAGCAGTACTTC. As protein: CSARDRAYGPSYEQYF.